The 8 T cell receptor delta chains reported below all come from one sample, sequenced in a study of Vδ1+ human thymocytes. Study conclusions and caveats: In the thymus, TRG and TRD repertoires looked highly polyclonal with Gaussian CDR3 lengths.

Their recognized antigens are unknown. Extracted RNA was reverse transcribed into cDNA. CDR3 amplicons came from multiplex PCR with pooled V-gene forward and constant-region reverse primers. TCRdb fed the multiplex PCR reads to CATT. The sample contains 21,000 or so delta-chain clones, over 7% of which appear only once. The sequenced material came from Vdelta1+ gamma-delta thymocytes from the thymus. The subset: FACS-sorted CD3+ TCRalphabeta- TCRVdelta1+ TCRVdelta2- thymocytes. These receptors were obtained from a child less than two years old who had congenital heart surgery.

The sample holds a few counts of this clone. The genes are TRDV1 and TRDJ2; 12 bases are a match to TRDD3. This CDR3 has 18 residues. Trimming removed 0 bases from V and 6 bases from J; junction bases left unmatched: 8. The germline V gene has CDR1 TSWWSYY and CDR2 QGS. The CDR3 sequence is CALGELAGGYGLAAQLFF. The CDR3 DNA reads TGTGCTCTTGGGGAACTAGCTGGGGGATACGGGTTAGCAGCACAACTCTTCTTT.

The chain uses TRDV1 and TRDJ1; 9 bases agree with TRDD3. The CDR3 loop spans 15 amino acids. Looked up from germline, CDR1 is TSWWSYY and CDR2 is QGS. With 4 bases clipped from V and 4 bases from J, the junction kept 7 bases outside the gene matches. The CDR3 nucleotides read TGTGCTCTTGGGGGAGTCAACTGGGGGAGCGATAAACTCATCTTT. It codes for CALGGVNWGSDKLIF.

The chain is built from TRDV1 and TRDJ1; TRDD3 matches 13 bases. Germline assignment: CDR1 TSWWSYY and CDR2 QGS. V shed 2 bases, J shed 1 base, and the junction held 19 bases outside the gene matches. The CDR3 contains 22 residues. CDR3 protein: CALGETPPLLGDTRGGTDKLIF. In DNA form, the CDR3 reads TGTGCTCTTGGGGAAACCCCCCCTCTACTGGGGGATACGCGGGGCGGCACCGATAAACTCATCTTT.

The chain has TRDV1 and TRDJ1, with 12 bases that match TRDD3. Trimming removed 3 bases from V and 2 bases from J; junction bases left unmatched: 16. Germline V lookup: CDR1 TSWWSYY, CDR2 QGS. This CDR3 spans 20 amino acids. The CDR3 DNA sequence: TGTGCTCTTGGGGATCACCTTCCTCTGGGGGATACGCTACCGACCGATAAACTCATCTTT. This encodes CALGDHLPLGDTLPTDKLIF.

The chain carries TRDV1 and TRDJ1, with 10 bases fitting TRDD3. J lost 3 bases, V lost 1 base, and 23 bases had no gene match. The V gene's germline CDR1 is TSWWSYY and CDR2 QGS. The CDR3 is 22 amino acids. CDR3 nucleotides: TGTGCTCTTGGGGAACCCGCCCCTCTTCCCCTCCGCTGGGGGATAGTTGCCGATAAACTCATCTTT. It yields the protein CALGEPAPLPLRWGIVADKLIF.

This clone occurred a few times. This chain uses TRDV1 with TRDJ1; no definite D call. From germline, CDR1 is TSWWSYY and CDR2 QGS. The CDR3 runs 14 residues. V lost 0 bases and J lost 7, with 12 bases in between. CDR3 in DNA: TGTGCTCTTGGGGAACTCTACCCGCCCGGTAAACTCATCTTT. The encoded protein is CALGELYPPGKLIF.

This clone turned up a few times. The V gene is TRDV1, the J gene TRDJ1, with 11 bases fitting TRDD3. Germline values: CDR1 TSWWSYY, CDR2 QGS. The CDR3 consists of 20 residues. The V gene end was trimmed by 0 bases and the J gene end by 0 bases; junction bases not matched to a gene: 12. The CDR3 loop is CALGELHPGYWGIYTDKLIF. The CDR3 region has the DNA TGTGCTCTTGGGGAACTTCATCCTGGGTACTGGGGGATATACACCGATAAACTCATCTTT.

This clone was counted between two and nine times. The V call is TRDV1, the J call TRDJ1; D perhaps matches TRDD2 (7 bases). This CDR3 has 17 amino acids. Germline values: CDR1 TSWWSYY, CDR2 QGS. Deletions cut 8 bases from V and 3 bases from J, with 25 bases between. The DNA of the CDR3 is TGTGCTCTTTCTAGTTCCTACGGGATGGGGGGCTCCGATAAACTCATCTTT. This codes for CALSSSYGMGGSDKLIF.